This TCR beta chain was captured in a study of breast tumors, draining lymph nodes, adjacent tissues. General observations from the study: Tumor TCR diversity was below lymph nodes but above nontumor tissue. Data fit most tumor T cells coming from lymph node, expanding in tumor. The lymph node origin of tumor T cells was framed as consistent with a hypothesis, not demonstrated.

TCRdb redid the calling of the multiplex PCR reads with MiXCR, one entry per CDR3 protein. The sample carries 160,000 or so distinct CDR3 sequences, approximately 33% recorded once. Trimming took 3 bases from V and 0 from J; bases not matched to a gene: 8. The length of the CDR3 is 19 residues. Germline V CDR1 and CDR2: SGHRS, YFSETQ. This clonotype was seen ten or more times. Its antigen is unidentified. The lymph nodes were axillary draining lymph nodes from breast cancer patients. The clonotype originates from a female donor with breast cancer. Some clones in this sample may be carry-over from other donors' samples. The sequenced material came from axillary lymph node tissue. This chain uses TRBV5-1 with TRBJ2-3; 15 positions match TRBD2. Written as DNA, the CDR3 is TGCGCCAGCAGCTCGGGACTAGCGGGGGGATCCTTAAGCACAGATACGCAGTATTTT. It translates to CASSSGLAGGSLSTDTQYF.